This T cell receptor beta chain is from a study of cytomegalovirus exposure and HLA in healthy donors. Broader study findings: Presence/absence analysis assumed near-uniform sequencing depth across donors.

The CDR3 is made up of 18 amino acids. Germline loops: CDR1 LNHNV, CDR2 YYDKDF (reference sequence). The ends were cut back, 5 bases at V and 2 bases at J, with 21 bases in the middle. In regard to this clone: Its antigen remains unidentified.

PCR employed 60 Vbeta and 13 Jbeta primers. The protocol was immunoSEQ multiplex PCR, while the TCRdb copy is restricted to in-frame clones and leaves out a portion. In total, the table holds roughly 120,000 clones. This clonotype was sampled from a man aged 18 to 30 in good health and CMV-seronegative. Input material: PBMCs. This chain connects TRBV15 to TRBJ2-2, with D tentatively TRBD2 (5 bases). CDR3 loop: CATSSSGAGPVNTGELFF. For the CDR3, the DNA is TGTGCCACCAGCTCCTCGGGTGCGGGCCCCGTTAACACCGGGGAGCTGTTTTTT.